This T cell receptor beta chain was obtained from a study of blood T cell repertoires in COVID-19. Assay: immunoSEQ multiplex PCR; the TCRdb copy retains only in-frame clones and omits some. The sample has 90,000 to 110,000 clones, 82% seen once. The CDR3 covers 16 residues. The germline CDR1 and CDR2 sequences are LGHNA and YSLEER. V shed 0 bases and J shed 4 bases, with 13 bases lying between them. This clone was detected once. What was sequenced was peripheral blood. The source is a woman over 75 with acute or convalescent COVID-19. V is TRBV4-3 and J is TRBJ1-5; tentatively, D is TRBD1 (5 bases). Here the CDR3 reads CASSQDIGAGNQPQHF. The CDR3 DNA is TGCGCCAGCAGCCAAGATATCGGCGCAGGGAATCAGCCCCAGCATTTT.